This T cell receptor (beta chain) was recovered during a study of blood T cells in healthy people across ages. Germline V gene lookup returns CDR1 DFQATT and CDR2 SNEGSKA (reference sequence). The CDR3 totals 12 residues. The authors ran a second PCR of roughly 6 to 12 cycles using a sample-barcoded 5' primer and a J-beta primer mix. Each CDR3 protein is one row after TCRdb ran MiXCR on the 5' RACE reads. Of around 990,000 distinct CDR3 sequences listed, roughly two fifths were seen once; the top ten hold 13%. Study observations and caveats: Older age went with lower TCR beta diversity per million T cells, in a roughly linear way.

On this clonotype: Antigen unknown.

This sequence joins TRBV20-1 and TRBJ1-1; D is unresolved. Sequenced input: blood. This TCR derives from a man between 18 and 35 years old in good health. DNA of the CDR3: TGCCTACCCCGTTTGGGGAGTCCTGAAGCTTTCTTT. Translation: CLPRLGSPEAFF.